The 20 T cell receptor beta chains presented below share a single source sample, sequenced in a study of neurological immune-mediated disorders. MiXCR, run by TCRdb on the 5' RACE reads, gives a single entry per CDR3 protein. The table has under 90,000 distinct CDR3 sequences, around 3.4% seen once. The sample comprised PBMCs. Receptors originate from a woman between 50 and 59 years old with multiple sclerosis.

This clonotype was observed many times. The rearrangement links TRBV7-2 to TRBJ2-6; D gene unclear. This CDR3 has 17 amino acids. Germline CDR1 reads SGHTA; CDR2 reads FQGNSA. V gave up 2 bases and J gave up 0 bases, with 11 bases separating them. CDR3 loop: CASSLSALISGANVLTF. CDR3 sequence (DNA): TGTGCCAGCAGCTTATCCGCATTAATCTCTGGGGCCAACGTCCTGACTTTC.

This clonotype was counted many times. The chain links TRBV20-1 to TRBJ2-7, with TRBD1 as a possible D gene (5 bases). V dropped 3 bases and J dropped 6 bases, with 15 bases sitting between them. CDR1 and CDR2 (germline): DFQATT, SNEGSKA (reference sequence). The CDR3 runs to 13 residues. The CDR3 region has the DNA TGCAGTGCTAGTGGTGTCGCAGGGATCGAGCAGTACTTC. Its translation: CSASGVAGIEQYF.

In its sample, this clonotype was seen many times. The chain recombines TRBV10-3 with TRBJ2-7, with D possibly being TRBD1 (6 bases). V lost 0 bases, J lost 5 bases, and 11 bases lay in between. This CDR3 is 14 amino acids long. Germline V lookup: CDR1 ENHRY, CDR2 SYGVKD. The CDR3 DNA reads as TGTGCCATCAGTGAGTCACAGGGCTCTCACGAGCAGTACTTC. It encodes CAISESQGSHEQYF.

Details on this clonotype: This may be a read error, as it is one base from a much larger clone. CDR3 coding DNA: TGTGACAGCAGTTTAGCACGGGGCCGGCAGTTCTTC. Translating gives CDSSLARGRQFF. The chain combines TRBV12-3 or TRBV12-4 with TRBJ2-1; D may correspond to TRBD1 or TRBD2 (5 bases each). CDR3 length equals 12 residues.

This clonotype was seen repeatedly, ten times or more. The chain employs TRBV5-1 and TRBJ1-5; a possible D gene is TRBD1 (5 bases). Trimming removed 1 base from V and 5 bases from J, with 10 bases in between. The CDR3 consists of 14 residues. Germline CDR1 reads SGHRS; CDR2 reads YFSETQ. The CDR3 loop reads CASSLRGDDQPQHF. In DNA, the CDR3 is TGCGCCAGCAGCTTGCGAGGGGATGATCAGCCCCAGCATTTT.

This clonotype has a count of ten or more. The J gene is TRBJ2-7, the V gene TRBV5-1, with TRBD1 matching 8 bases. CDR3 length: 16 amino acids. CDR1 and CDR2 from the germline V gene are SGHRS and YFSETQ. V shed 3 bases, J shed 0 bases, and the junction held 8 bases outside the gene matches. In DNA, the CDR3 is TGCGCCAGCAGCTCTGGAAACACAGGGGGCTCCTACGAGCAGTACTTC. Its protein product is CASSSGNTGGSYEQYF.

Many counts were recorded for this clonotype. J is TRBJ1-1 and V is TRBV20-1; maybe TRBD1 (6 bases). The CDR3 covers 13 residues. V gave up 5 bases and J gave up 2 bases, with 12 bases separating them. CDR1 DFQATT and CDR2 SNEGSKA come from the germline V gene (reference sequence). Here the CDR3 reads CSASVDSNTEAFF. The CDR3 DNA reads as TGCAGTGCTTCCGTGGACAGTAACACTGAAGCTTTCTTT.

This clonotype was counted at least ten times. The V gene is TRBV20-1, the J gene TRBJ2-4; the D gene is possibly TRBD2 (6 bases). Trimming left V 3 bases short and J 3 bases short, with 15 bases between. The CDR3 has 15 residues. From germline, CDR1 is DFQATT and CDR2 SNEGSKA (reference sequence). For the CDR3, the DNA is TGCAGTGCTAGGGACGGGGGAGAGGACAAAAACATTCAGTACTTC. Protein: CSARDGGEDKNIQYF.

This clonotype occurred many times. This chain uses TRBV2 with TRBJ2-1; no clear D. The CDR3 is made up of 13 amino acids. V lost 6 bases and J lost 6, with 12 bases in between. Germline V gives CDR1 SNHLY, CDR2 FYNNEI. CDR3 region: CASRFTPSNEQFF. The CDR3 DNA follows: TGTGCCAGCAGATTCACTCCCTCCAATGAGCAGTTCTTC.

This clonotype came up many times. The junction shows a germline mismatch at one end, possibly a read error. The chain carries TRBV11-2 and TRBJ2-1; no clear D. This CDR3 comprises 14 residues. In germline, CDR1 is SGHAT, CDR2 FQNNGV. As DNA, the CDR3 is TGTGCCAGCAACTTAGACCCCCTCACCCGTCAGCATTTCTTC. This translates into CASNLDPLTRQHFF.

Many counts were recorded for this clonotype. The chain employs TRBV11-1 and TRBJ1-6; D call uncertain. CDR1 and CDR2 from the germline V gene are SGHAT and FQDESV (reference sequence). V dropped 2 bases and J dropped 7 bases, with 12 bases sitting between them. The CDR3 spans 15 residues. The CDR3 sequence is CASSLRALGNSPLHF. The DNA for the CDR3 is TGTGCCAGCAGCTTAAGAGCGCTCGGGAATTCACCCCTCCACTTT.

This clonotype was recorded at least ten times. The chain is built from TRBV7-2 and TRBJ1-1, with D tentatively TRBD1 (6 bases). The CDR3 has 15 residues. Trimming left V 4 bases short and J 4 bases short, with 16 bases between. CDR1 is SGHTA and CDR2 is FQGNSA in the germline V gene. This CDR3 is CASSYGQILLTEAFF. Written as DNA, the CDR3 is TGTGCCAGCAGCTATGGACAGATCCTACTCACTGAAGCTTTCTTT. Filled out from reference TRBV7-2 and TRBJ1-1, the complete variable domain reads GAGVSQSPSNKVTEKGKDVELRCDPISGHTALYWYRQSLGQGLEFLIYFQGNSAPDKSGLPSDRFSAERTGGSVSTLTIQRTQQEDSAVYLCASSYGQILLTEAFFGQGTRLTVV.

This clonotype was seen ten or more times. This chain links TRBV27 with TRBJ1-5; D is uncertain. Trimming shortened V by 0 bases and J by 6 bases, and 12 bases separated the two germline ends. Per the germline V gene, CDR1 is MNHEY and CDR2 is SMNVEV (reference sequence). This CDR3 comprises 15 residues. CDR3 residues: CASSLSIGLFQPQHF. The CDR3 DNA reads TGTGCCAGCAGTTTATCGATTGGTCTTTTTCAGCCCCAGCATTTT.

The chain joins TRBV20-1 to TRBJ1-2, with D possibly TRBD1 on 5 matching bases. Germline V gene lookup returns CDR1 DFQATT and CDR2 SNEGSKA (reference sequence). V shed 0 bases and J shed 4 bases, with 21 bases lying between them. The CDR3 is made up of 17 amino acids. The CDR3 DNA reads TGCAGTGCTAGAGATATAGACAGTGACTTCGGGGGCTATGGCTACACCTTC. This codes for CSARDIDSDFGGYGYTF.

At least ten counts were recorded for this clonotype. V gene TRBV20-1 combines with J gene TRBJ1-2, with 7 positions matching TRBD1. This CDR3 spans 15 amino acids. The junction had 15 bases not matched to a gene; V was cut back by 6 bases and J by 5 bases. Germline V gene data show CDR1 as DFQATT and CDR2 as SNEGSKA (reference sequence). The CDR3 protein is CSAPPGGGPTYGYTF. CDR3 DNA sequence: TGCAGTGCCCCTCCGGGAGGGGGCCCCACTTATGGCTACACCTTC.

This clonotype was picked up many times. V is TRBV20-1 and J is TRBJ1-6; D unclear. The V and J ends lost 1 base and 4 bases respectively, with 17 bases between them. The CDR3 covers 17 residues. Germline loops: CDR1 DFQATT, CDR2 SNEGSKA (reference sequence). As DNA, the CDR3 is TGCAGTGCTAGAGTCCCTCTGGGCCCACAATATAATTCACCCCTCCACTTT. As protein: CSARVPLGPQYNSPLHF.

This clonotype was seen at least ten times. The V call is TRBV5-6, the J call TRBJ2-7, with D possibly being TRBD1 (6 bases). Trimming stripped 2 bases from V and 4 bases from J, with 13 bases between. In germline, CDR1 is SGHDT, CDR2 YYEEEE. This CDR3 region has 14 residues. The CDR3 loop is CASSFGTGTYEQYF. The CDR3 DNA reads TGTGCCAGCAGCTTTGGCACAGGGACATACGAGCAGTACTTC.

In this sample, this clonotype turned up many times. The V gene is TRBV29-1, the J gene TRBJ1-2; no clear D. Germline V lookup: CDR1 SQVTM, CDR2 ANQGSEA. The V gene lost 4 bases and the J gene lost 2 bases, with 8 bases spanning the gap. The CDR3 has 12 residues. CDR3 protein: CSVAERNYGYTF. CDR3 sequence (DNA): TGCAGCGTTGCGGAACGGAACTATGGCTACACCTTC.

This clonotype was counted ten times or more. This chain joins TRBV4-3 and TRBJ2-3; TRBD1 agrees at 10 bases. Trimming removed 8 bases from V and 1 base from J; junction bases left unmatched: 6. The germline CDR1 and CDR2 sequences are LGHNA and YSLEER. This CDR3 region has 15 residues. This CDR3 is CASLSDRGGTDTQYF. In DNA, the CDR3 is TGCGCCAGCTTATCGGACAGGGGGGGCACAGATACGCAGTATTTT.

This clonotype was counted at least ten times. The chain is built from TRBV5-5 and TRBJ1-1, with 10 bases identical to TRBD1. The V gene's germline CDR1 is SGHKS and CDR2 YYEKEE (reference sequence). The V segment lost 7 bases and the J segment 12 bases; nucleotides outside the gene matches: 15. The CDR3 is made up of 14 amino acids. CDR3 sequence (DNA): TGTGCCAGCTCGATACGGGACAGGGGCGGTGTAACTTTCTTT. It codes for CASSIRDRGGVTFF.